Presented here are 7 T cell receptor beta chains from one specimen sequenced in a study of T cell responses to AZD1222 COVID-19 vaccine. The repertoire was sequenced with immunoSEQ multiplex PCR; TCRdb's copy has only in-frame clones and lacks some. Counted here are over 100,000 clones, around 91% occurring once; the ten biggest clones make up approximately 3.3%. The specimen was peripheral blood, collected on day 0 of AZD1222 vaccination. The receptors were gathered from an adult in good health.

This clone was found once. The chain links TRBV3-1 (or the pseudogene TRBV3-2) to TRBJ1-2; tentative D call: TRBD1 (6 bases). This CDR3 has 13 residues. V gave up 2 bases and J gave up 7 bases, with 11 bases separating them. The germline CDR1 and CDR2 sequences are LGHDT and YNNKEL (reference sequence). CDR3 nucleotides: TGTGCCAGCAGCCAAATTCGGGGGGCTGGCTACACCTTC. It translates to CASSQIRGAGYTF.

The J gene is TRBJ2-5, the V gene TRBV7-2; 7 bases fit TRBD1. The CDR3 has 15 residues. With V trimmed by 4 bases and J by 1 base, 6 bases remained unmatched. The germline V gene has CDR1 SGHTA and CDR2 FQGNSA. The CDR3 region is CASSSTGVLQETQYF. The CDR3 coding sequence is TGTGCCAGCAGCTCTACAGGGGTCCTCCAAGAGACCCAGTACTTC.

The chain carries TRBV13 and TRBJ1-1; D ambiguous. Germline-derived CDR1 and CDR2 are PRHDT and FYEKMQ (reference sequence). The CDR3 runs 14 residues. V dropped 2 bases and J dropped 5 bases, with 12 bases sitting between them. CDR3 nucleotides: TGTGCCAGCAGCTTACGGACCGTGGAGACTGAAGCTTTCTTT. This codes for CASSLRTVETEAFF.

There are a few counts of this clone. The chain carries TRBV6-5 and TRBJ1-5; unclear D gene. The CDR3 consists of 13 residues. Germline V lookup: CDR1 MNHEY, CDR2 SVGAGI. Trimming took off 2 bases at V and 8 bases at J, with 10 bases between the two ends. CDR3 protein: CASSYHQSEPQHF. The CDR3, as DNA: TGTGCCAGCAGTTACCACCAATCAGAGCCCCAGCATTTT.

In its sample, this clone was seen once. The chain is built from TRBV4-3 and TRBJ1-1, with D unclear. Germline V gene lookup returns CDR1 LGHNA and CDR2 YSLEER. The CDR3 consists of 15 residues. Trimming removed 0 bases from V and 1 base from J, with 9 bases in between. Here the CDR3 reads CASSQDRWENTEAFF. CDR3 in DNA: TGCGCCAGCAGCCAAGATAGGTGGGAGAACACTGAAGCTTTCTTT.

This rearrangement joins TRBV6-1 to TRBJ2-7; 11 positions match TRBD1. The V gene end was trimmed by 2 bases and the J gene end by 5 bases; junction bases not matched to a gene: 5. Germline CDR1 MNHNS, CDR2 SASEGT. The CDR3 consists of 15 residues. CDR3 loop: CASSETGTGGNEQYF. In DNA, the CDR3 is TGTGCCAGCAGTGAAACCGGGACAGGGGGTAACGAGCAGTACTTC.

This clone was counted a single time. CDR3 protein: CASSLTSGTGVLSTEAFF. CDR3 nucleotide sequence: TGCGCCAGCAGCTTGACCTCCGGGACAGGGGTTTTATCCACTGAAGCTTTCTTT. The chain is built from TRBV5-1 and TRBJ1-1; 10 bases line up with TRBD1. The CDR3 runs to 18 residues. The junction had 13 bases not matched to a gene; V was cut back by 1 base and J by 4 bases. Germline CDR1 is SGHRS and CDR2 is YFSETQ. Based on the CDR3 plus reference TRBV5-1 and TRBJ1-1, the full variable domain is KAGVTQTPRYLIKTRGQQVTLSCSPISGHRSVSWYQQTPGQGLQFLFEYFSETQRNKGNFPGRFSGRQFSNSRSEMNVSTLELGDSALYLCASSLTSGTGVLSTEAFFGQGTRLTVV.